Listed below are T cell receptor beta chains from one sample, sequenced in a study of cytomegalovirus exposure and HLA in healthy donors. Using immunoSEQ multiplex PCR, the repertoire was profiled, and TCRdb retains in-frame clones only, with some absent. This sample has about 62,000 clones, with 70% to 75% found just once. Sequencing was carried out using PBMCs. All receptors derive from a woman in her 30s in good health and CMV-seronegative. The CDR3 runs from the conserved cysteine through the conserved F or W. D genes are given only for firm matches. Rows may omit the clone size; those that give it use once, few, many or a size class.

>TRBD1|once|TRBV11-2|TRBJ2-5
TGTGCCAGCAGCTTAACCGGGACAGGGCTTATGAAGACCCAGTACTTC
CASSLTGTGLMKTQYF
>.|.|TRBV6-1|TRBJ2-1
TGTGCCAGCAGTGTGATTCTGGGGGGTGAGCAGTTCTTC
CASSVILGGEQFF
>.|.|TRBV25-1|TRBJ2-7
TGTGCCACCTCACTGGGGGGGCCTGCCTACGAGCAGTACTTC
CATSLGGPAYEQYF
>.|.|TRBV9|TRBJ2-1
TGTGCCAGCAGCGTACTAGCGAGAGACAATGAGCAGTTCTTC
CASSVLARDNEQFF
>.|.|TRBV28|TRBJ2-3
TGTGCCAGCACCAAGCTCTGGGGCCCTAGCACAGATACGCAGTATTTT
CASTKLWGPSTDTQYF
>.|.|TRBV18|TRBJ1-3
TGTGCCAGCTCACCAGAGGGCTCTGGAAACACCATATATTTT
CASSPEGSGNTIYF
>TRBD2|.|TRBV5-1|TRBJ2-2
TGCGCCAGCAGGGCTAGCGGACGGTTAATGAGGGAGCTGTTTTTT
CASRASGRLMRELFF
>.|once|TRBV7-8|TRBJ2-3
TGTGCCAGCAGCCCCCATGAGAGCACAGATACGCAGTATTTT
CASSPHESTDTQYF
>.|few|TRBV6-5|TRBJ1-1
TGTGCCAGCAGTTCACGCCATGTGGAGGGAGGCACTGAAGCTTTCTTT
CASSSRHVEGGTEAFF
>.|.|TRBV6-5|TRBJ1-5
TGTGCCAGCAGTTACTCGAACAGGGTTGATCAGCCCCAGCATTTT
CASSYSNRVDQPQHF
>.|.|TRBV27|TRBJ1-1
TGTGCCAGCAGTTTATCGCGGGGCGGAAAAGCTTTCTTT
CASSLSRGGKAFF
>TRBD1|.|TRBV28|TRBJ2-5
TGTGCCAGCAGGGAACCACAGGGGGCTCCCCGGTCCCAGTACTTC
CASREPQGAPRSQYF
>TRBD2|few|TRBV2|TRBJ2-7
TGTGCCAGCAGTACCGGGACTAGCGGCTACGAGCAGTACTTC
CASSTGTSGYEQYF
>.|few|TRBV19|TRBJ2-7
TGTGCCAGTAGTATCGAGGGGGTTGCCTACGAGCAGTACTTC
CASSIEGVAYEQYF
>TRBD2|.|TRBV6-5|TRBJ2-2
TGTGCCAGCAGCTTGGGACTAGATTACACCGGGGAGCTGTTTTTT
CASSLGLDYTGELFF
>TRBD1|.|TRBV5-6|TRBJ2-5
TGTGCCAGCAGCCCGCCAGGGGGAGAGACCCAGTACTTC
CASSPPGGETQYF
>.|.|TRBV19|TRBJ2-3
TGTGCCAGTAGTATAGGGACTTTTAGCACAGATACGCAGTATTTT
CASSIGTFSTDTQYF
>.|.|TRBV5-4|TRBJ2-4
TGTGCCAGCAGTACTCAAGGGGTAAACATTCAGTACTTC
CASSTQGVNIQYF
>.|.|TRBV6-4|TRBJ1-4
TGTGCCAGCACCAGTGGCGGGGATGAAAAACTGTTTTTT
CASTSGGDEKLFF
>TRBD2|.|TRBV30|TRBJ2-1
TGTGCCTGGAGTTGGTCGACTAGCGGGAGAAGTTTCAATGAGCAGTTCTTC
CAWSWSTSGRSFNEQFF
>.|.|TRBV27|TRBJ1-2
TGTGCCAGCAGTTTATGGGGGGATGGCTATGGCTACACCTTC
CASSLWGDGYGYTF
>.|once|TRBV5-4|TRBJ2-2
TGTGCCAGCAGCTTGGCCTATAGCGGTAACACCGGGGAGCTGTTTTTT
CASSLAYSGNTGELFF
>.|.|TRBV25-1|TRBJ1-5
TGTGCCAGCAGTGGGGAGGGTGGCAATCAGCCCCAGCATTTT
CASSGEGGNQPQHF
>.|.|TRBV28|TRBJ1-5
TGTGCCAGCAGCGGCCTACAGAGTTCCAATCAGCCCCAGCATTTT
CASSGLQSSNQPQHF
>.|.|TRBV11-3|TRBJ1-1
TGTGCCAGCAGCCGGGGGGCGAACACTGAAGCTTTCTTT
CASSRGANTEAFF
>.|.|TRBV18|TRBJ1-2
TGTGCCAGCTCACCAGAGGCAAGGGGGTATGGCTACACCTTC
CASSPEARGYGYTF
>TRBD1|.|TRBV6-5|TRBJ1-4
TGTGCCAGCAGTTTGGGACAGGGGGTGGGAAGTGAAAAACTGTTTTTT
CASSLGQGVGSEKLFF
>.|few|TRBV28|TRBJ2-7
TGTGCCAGCAGTTTAAGCGACGAGCAGTACTTC
CASSLSDEQYF
>.|.|TRBV4-1|TRBJ2-1
TGCGCCAGCAGCCAAGAGGGCGGACTTCCCAATGAGCAGTTCTTC
CASSQEGGLPNEQFF
>.|.|TRBV6-1|TRBJ2-2
TGTGCCAGCATGGGGGGGCTATACGACACCGGGGAGCTGTTTTTT
CASMGGLYDTGELFF
>.|few|TRBV6-6|TRBJ2-1
TGTGCCAGCAGTTACCCAGACAATGAGCAGTTCTTC
CASSYPDNEQFF
>TRBD2|once|TRBV10-3|TRBJ2-2
TGTGCCATCAGTCCTACTAGCGGGAGATATAACGGGGAGCTGTTTTTT
CAISPTSGRYNGELFF
>TRBD2|.|TRBV11-1|TRBJ2-1
TGTGCCAGCAGCCTCGAGCGGGAGGTTGAGCAGTTCTTC
CASSLEREVEQFF
>TRBD1|.|TRBV5-1|TRBJ1-2
TGCGCCAGCAGCTCAAATGCGGGACAGGGCTATGGCTACACCTTC
CASSSNAGQGYGYTF
>TRBD2|.|TRBV5-1|TRBJ2-1
TGCGCCAGCAGCGCCCCCGGGACTAGCGGGAGCAATGAGCAGTTCTTC
CASSAPGTSGSNEQFF
>TRBD2|.|TRBV28|TRBJ2-7
TGTGCCAGCAGTCCCCCGGGACTACTAGGGGACGAGCAGTACTTC
CASSPPGLLGDEQYF
>TRBD1|.|TRBV11-3|TRBJ2-3
TGTGCCAGCAGGGCGGGACAGGACACAGATACGCAGTATTTT
CASRAGQDTDTQYF
>.|.|TRBV5-1|TRBJ1-5
TGCGCCAGCAGCTTGGCGGGTAGCAATCAGCCCCAGCATTTT
CASSLAGSNQPQHF
>TRBD1|.|TRBV15|TRBJ2-7
TGTGCCACCAGCAGGTTGGAGGTGGGGACAGGGTACGAGCAGTACTTC
CATSRLEVGTGYEQYF
>TRBD1|.|TRBV6-1|TRBJ2-2
TGTGCCAGCAGTGACCCGACAGGGGGCAACACCGGGGAGCTGTTTTTT
CASSDPTGGNTGELFF
>TRBD1|.|TRBV30|TRBJ1-5
TGTGCCTGGAGTTCCTACAGGGGGTTGAATCAGCCCCAGCATTTT
CAWSSYRGLNQPQHF
>TRBD2|.|TRBV2|TRBJ2-3
TGTGCCAGCAGTGATCTAGCGGGAGCGGGCACAGATACGCAGTATTTT
CASSDLAGAGTDTQYF
>.|.|TRBV29-1|TRBJ1-1
TGCAGCGTTGGAAGGGAGGGCACTGAAGCTTTCTTT
CSVGREGTEAFF
>TRBD1|.|TRBV5-1|TRBJ2-3
TGCGCCAGCAGCTTAACCGGTTCAGGGGGTTCAGATACGCAGTATTTT
CASSLTGSGGSDTQYF
>.|.|TRBV19|TRBJ1-4
TGTGCCAGTAGTATCGGGGGAGTCGGTGAAAAACTGTTTTTT
CASSIGGVGEKLFF
>TRBD1|few|TRBV19|TRBJ2-2
TGTGCCAGTAGGAGGACAGGGCAGGACACCGGGGAGCTGTTTTTT
CASRRTGQDTGELFF
>TRBD1|once|TRBV18|TRBJ2-5
TGTGCCAGCTCATCCGGGACAGGGAGACAGACCCAGTACTTC
CASSSGTGRQTQYF
>.|.|TRBV19|TRBJ2-2
TGTGCCAGTAGTACACCGACAGGAATACCCTTAAACACCGGGGAGCTGTTTTTT
CASSTPTGIPLNTGELFF
>.|.|TRBV5-4|TRBJ1-4
TGTGCCAGCAGCTTGGACCAGGCTGCAACTAATGAAAAACTGTTTTTT
CASSLDQAATNEKLFF
>.|.|TRBV6-1|TRBJ1-1
TGTGCCAGCAGTGAAGCGGGGGGGAACACTGAAGCTTTCTTT
CASSEAGGNTEAFF